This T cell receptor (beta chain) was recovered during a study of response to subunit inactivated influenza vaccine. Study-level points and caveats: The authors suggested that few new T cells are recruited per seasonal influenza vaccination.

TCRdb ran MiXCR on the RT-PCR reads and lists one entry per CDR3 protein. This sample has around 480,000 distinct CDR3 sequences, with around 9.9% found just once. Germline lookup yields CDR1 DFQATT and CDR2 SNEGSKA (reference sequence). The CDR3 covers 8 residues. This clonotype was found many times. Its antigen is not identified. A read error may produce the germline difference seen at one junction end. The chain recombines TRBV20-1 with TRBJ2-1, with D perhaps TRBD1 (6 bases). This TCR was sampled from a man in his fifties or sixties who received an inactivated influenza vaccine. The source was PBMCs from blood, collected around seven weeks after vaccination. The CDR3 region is CSVAQGLF. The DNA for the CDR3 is TGCAGTGTCGCCCAGGGGTTATTC.